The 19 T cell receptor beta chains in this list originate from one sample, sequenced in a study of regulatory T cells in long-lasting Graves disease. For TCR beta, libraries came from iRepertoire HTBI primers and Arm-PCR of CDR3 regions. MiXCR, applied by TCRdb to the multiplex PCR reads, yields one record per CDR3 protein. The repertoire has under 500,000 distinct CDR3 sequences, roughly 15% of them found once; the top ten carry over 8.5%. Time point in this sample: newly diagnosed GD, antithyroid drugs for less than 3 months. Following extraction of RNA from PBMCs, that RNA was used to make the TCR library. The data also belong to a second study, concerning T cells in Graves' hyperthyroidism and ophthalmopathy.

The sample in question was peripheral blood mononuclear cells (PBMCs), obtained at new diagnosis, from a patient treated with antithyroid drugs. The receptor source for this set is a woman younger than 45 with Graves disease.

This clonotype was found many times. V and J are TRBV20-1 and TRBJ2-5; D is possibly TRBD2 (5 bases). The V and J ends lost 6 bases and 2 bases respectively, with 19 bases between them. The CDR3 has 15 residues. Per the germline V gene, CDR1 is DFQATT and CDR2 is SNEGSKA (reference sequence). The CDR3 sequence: CSAYPPPSGQETQYF. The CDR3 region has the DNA TGCAGTGCCTACCCCCCTCCGAGCGGACAAGAGACCCAGTACTTC.

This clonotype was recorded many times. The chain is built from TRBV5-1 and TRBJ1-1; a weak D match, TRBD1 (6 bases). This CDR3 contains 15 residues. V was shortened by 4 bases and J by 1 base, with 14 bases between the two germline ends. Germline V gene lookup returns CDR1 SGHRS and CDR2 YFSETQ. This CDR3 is CASSGGGQQNTEAFF. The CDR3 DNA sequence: TGCGCCAGCAGCGGGGGCGGACAGCAGAACACTGAAGCTTTCTTT.

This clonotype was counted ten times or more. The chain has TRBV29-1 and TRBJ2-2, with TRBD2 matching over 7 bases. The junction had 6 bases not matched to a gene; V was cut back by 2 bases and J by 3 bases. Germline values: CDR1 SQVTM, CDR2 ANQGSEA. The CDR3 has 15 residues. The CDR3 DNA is TGCAGCGTTGAAAGACTAGCAGTACACACCGGGGAGCTGTTTTTT. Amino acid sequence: CSVERLAVHTGELFF.

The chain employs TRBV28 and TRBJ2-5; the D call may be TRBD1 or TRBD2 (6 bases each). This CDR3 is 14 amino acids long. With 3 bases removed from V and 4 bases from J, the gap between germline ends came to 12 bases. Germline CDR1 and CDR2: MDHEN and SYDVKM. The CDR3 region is CASSFGGGGETQYF. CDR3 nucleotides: TGTGCCAGCAGTTTTGGAGGGGGAGGAGAGACCCAGTACTTC.

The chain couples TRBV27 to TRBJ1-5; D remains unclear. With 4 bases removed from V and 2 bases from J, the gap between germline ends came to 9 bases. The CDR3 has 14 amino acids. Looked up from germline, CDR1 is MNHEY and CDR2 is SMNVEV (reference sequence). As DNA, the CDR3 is TGTGCCAGCAGTTGGGCTGGCCGCAATCAGCCCCAGCATTTT. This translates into CASSWAGRNQPQHF.

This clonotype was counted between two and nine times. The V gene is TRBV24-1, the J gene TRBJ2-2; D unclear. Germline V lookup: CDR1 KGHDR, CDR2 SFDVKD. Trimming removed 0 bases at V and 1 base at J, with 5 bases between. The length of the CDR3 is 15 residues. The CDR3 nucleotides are TGTGCCACCAGTGATTTGAAGGTGAACACCGGGGAGCTGTTTTTT. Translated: CATSDLKVNTGELFF.

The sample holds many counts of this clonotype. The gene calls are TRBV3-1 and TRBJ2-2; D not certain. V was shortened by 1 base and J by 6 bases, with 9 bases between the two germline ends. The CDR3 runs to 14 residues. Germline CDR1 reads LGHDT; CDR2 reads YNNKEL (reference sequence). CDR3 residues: CASSQGPASGELFF. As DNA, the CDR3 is TGTGCCAGCAGCCAAGGTCCCGCGTCCGGGGAGCTGTTTTTT.

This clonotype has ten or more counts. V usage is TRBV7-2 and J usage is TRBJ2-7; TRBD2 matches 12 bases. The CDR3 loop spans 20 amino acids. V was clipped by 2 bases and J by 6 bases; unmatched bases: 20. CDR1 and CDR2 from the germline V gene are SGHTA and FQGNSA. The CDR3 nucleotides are TGTGCCAGCAGCTTACCTCCGGGGGTTGGACTAGCGGGATTGGGGGTCGAGCAGTACTTC. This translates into CASSLPPGVGLAGLGVEQYF.

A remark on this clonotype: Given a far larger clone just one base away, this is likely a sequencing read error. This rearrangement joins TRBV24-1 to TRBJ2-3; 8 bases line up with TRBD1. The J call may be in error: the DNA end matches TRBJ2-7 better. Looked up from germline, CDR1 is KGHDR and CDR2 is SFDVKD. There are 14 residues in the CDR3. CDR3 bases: TGTGCCACCAGAGGGGCTAACAGGGGGAATGAGCAGTACTTC. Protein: CATRGANRGNEQYF.

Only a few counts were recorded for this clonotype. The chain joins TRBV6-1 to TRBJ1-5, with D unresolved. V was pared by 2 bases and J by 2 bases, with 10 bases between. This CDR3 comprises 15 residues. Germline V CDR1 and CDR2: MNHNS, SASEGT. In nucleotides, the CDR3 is TGTGCCAGCAGTGAATTTTCGTCTGGCAATCAGCCCCAGCATTTT. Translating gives CASSEFSSGNQPQHF.

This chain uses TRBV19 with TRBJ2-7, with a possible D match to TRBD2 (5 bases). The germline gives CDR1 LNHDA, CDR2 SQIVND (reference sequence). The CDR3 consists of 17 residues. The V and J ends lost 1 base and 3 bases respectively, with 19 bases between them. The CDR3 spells CASSIAPLASRNYEQYF. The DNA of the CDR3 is TGTGCCAGTAGTATAGCCCCCTTGGCTAGCCGAAACTACGAGCAGTACTTC.

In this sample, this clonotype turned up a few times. The CDR3 loop is CASSQEGAATGVTYEQYF. CDR3 in DNA: TGCGCCAGCAGCCAAGAGGGGGCGGCCACTGGCGTAACCTACGAGCAGTACTTC. V is TRBV4-1 and J is TRBJ2-7; perhaps TRBD1 as D (6 bases). Trimming cost V 0 bases and J 2 bases, with 20 bases left between them. The CDR3 has 18 residues. Germline CDR1 and CDR2: MGHRA and YSYEKL.

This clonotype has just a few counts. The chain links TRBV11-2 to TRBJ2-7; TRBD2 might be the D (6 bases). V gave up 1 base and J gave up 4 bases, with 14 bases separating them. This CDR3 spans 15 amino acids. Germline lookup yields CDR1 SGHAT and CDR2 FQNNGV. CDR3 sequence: CASSLGGITPYEQYF. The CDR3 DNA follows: TGTGCCAGCAGCTTAGGCGGGATCACCCCTTACGAGCAGTACTTC.

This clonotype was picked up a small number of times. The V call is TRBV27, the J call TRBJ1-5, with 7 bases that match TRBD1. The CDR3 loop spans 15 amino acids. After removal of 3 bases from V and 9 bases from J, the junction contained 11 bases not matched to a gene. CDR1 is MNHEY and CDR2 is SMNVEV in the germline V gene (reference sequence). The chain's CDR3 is CASSFVGSGGGPQHF. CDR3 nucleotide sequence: TGTGCCAGCAGTTTTGTCGGGTCAGGGGGAGGGCCCCAGCATTTT.

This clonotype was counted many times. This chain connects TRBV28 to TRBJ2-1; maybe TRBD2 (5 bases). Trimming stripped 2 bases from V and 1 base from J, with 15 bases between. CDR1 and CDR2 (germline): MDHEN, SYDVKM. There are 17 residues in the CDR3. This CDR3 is CASSLPTRELSYNEQFF. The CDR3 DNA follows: TGTGCCAGCAGTTTACCCACTAGGGAATTGTCCTACAATGAGCAGTTCTTC.

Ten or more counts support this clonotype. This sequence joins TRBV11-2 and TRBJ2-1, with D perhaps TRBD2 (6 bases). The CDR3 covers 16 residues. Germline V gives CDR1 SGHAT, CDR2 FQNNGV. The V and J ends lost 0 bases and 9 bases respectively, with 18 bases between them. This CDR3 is CASSLDPREWSIEQFF. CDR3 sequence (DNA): TGTGCCAGCAGCTTAGATCCCCGGGAGTGGTCGATTGAGCAGTTCTTC.

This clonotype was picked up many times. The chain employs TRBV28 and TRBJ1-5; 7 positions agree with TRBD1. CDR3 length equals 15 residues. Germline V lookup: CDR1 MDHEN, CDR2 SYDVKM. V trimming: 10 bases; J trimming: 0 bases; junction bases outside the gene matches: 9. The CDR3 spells CAIDLYRGSNQPQHF. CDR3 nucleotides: TGTGCCATCGACCTTTACAGGGGTAGCAATCAGCCCCAGCATTTT.

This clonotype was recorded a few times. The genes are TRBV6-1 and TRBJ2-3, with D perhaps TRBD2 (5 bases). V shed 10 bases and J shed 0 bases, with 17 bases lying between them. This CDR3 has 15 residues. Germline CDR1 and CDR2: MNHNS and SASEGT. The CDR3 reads CATSPSPTSTDTQYF. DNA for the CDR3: TGTGCCACCTCCCCTAGCCCTACTAGCACAGATACGCAGTATTTT.

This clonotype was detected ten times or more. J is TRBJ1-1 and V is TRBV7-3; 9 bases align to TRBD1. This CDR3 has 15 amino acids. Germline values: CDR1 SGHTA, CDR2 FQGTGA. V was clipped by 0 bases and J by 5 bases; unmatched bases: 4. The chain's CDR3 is CASSLTTGGETEAFF. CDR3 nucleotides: TGTGCCAGCAGCTTAACCACAGGGGGCGAGACTGAAGCTTTCTTT.